The 29 T cell receptor beta chains below all came from one sample that was sequenced in a study of blood T cell repertoires in COVID-19. Sequencing was performed with immunoSEQ multiplex PCR; in TCRdb, only in-frame clones are kept and a portion is missing. The repertoire includes under 200,000 clones, about 86% of them detected once, and 0.65% to 0.95% sits in the top ten. The sample was peripheral blood. The source is a woman in her seventies with acute or convalescent COVID-19.

The J gene is TRBJ1-1, the V gene TRBV29-1; no reliable D call. The ends were cut back, 5 bases at V and 3 bases at J, with 4 bases in the middle. Germline assignment: CDR1 SQVTM and CDR2 ANQGSEA. The CDR3 extends over 10 amino acids. The CDR3 loop is CSVRYTEAFF. The CDR3 DNA is TGCAGCGTTCGGTACACTGAAGCTTTCTTT.

This chain connects TRBV7-9 to TRBJ2-7; D possibly corresponds to TRBD2 (6 bases). The germline V gene encodes CDR1 SEHNR and CDR2 FQNEAQ (reference sequence). CDR3 length equals 13 residues. Trimming cost V 4 bases and J 9 bases, with 16 bases left between them. CDR3 protein: CASSSAGRPLQYF. The CDR3 DNA reads TGTGCCAGCAGCTCGGCGGGGCGGCCGCTGCAGTACTTC.

The chain employs TRBV19 and TRBJ2-2; D is possibly TRBD1 (6 bases). The CDR3 consists of 15 residues. The germline V gene has CDR1 LNHDA and CDR2 SQIVND (reference sequence). Between the trimmed V and J ends, which lost 2 bases and 6 bases, there was a span of 13 bases. CDR3 in amino acids: CASSISQGSAGELFF. CDR3 coding DNA: TGTGCCAGTAGTATATCGCAGGGGTCCGCCGGGGAGCTGTTTTTT. The variable domain in full, completed from reference TRBV19 and TRBJ2-2, reads DGGITQSPKYLFRKEGQNVTLSCEQNLNHDAMYWYRQDPGQGLRLIYYSQIVNDFQKGDIAEGYSVSREKKESFPLTVTSAQKNPTAFYLCASSISQGSAGELFFGEGSRLTVL.

V usage is TRBV5-1 and J usage is TRBJ2-5; TRBD2 is a possible D gene (7 bases). V lost 1 base to trimming and J lost 5 bases, with 15 bases between them. The CDR3 covers 15 residues. The V gene's germline CDR1 is SGHRS and CDR2 YFSETQ. The DNA of the CDR3 is TGCGCCAGCAGCTTGAACCTACAGGGAGGGGAGACCCAGTACTTC. Translation: CASSLNLQGGETQYF.

The CDR3 region has the DNA TGTGCCAGTAGTAGATCAACAGGGGGCGCAGAAACTGAAGCTTTCTTT. Protein: CASSRSTGGAETEAFF. The V and J genes are TRBV19 and TRBJ1-1; 9 positions match TRBD1. Germline CDR1 reads LNHDA; CDR2 reads SQIVND (reference sequence). Trimming removed 4 bases from V and 5 bases from J; junction bases left unmatched: 11. The CDR3 runs 16 residues.

The CDR3 coding sequence is TGTGCCAGCAGTTACTGGGACTCCAATGAGCAGTTCTTC. Its translation: CASSYWDSNEQFF. The chain is built from TRBV6-2 or TRBV6-3 and TRBJ2-1; maybe TRBD2 (6 bases). V was pared by 1 base and J by 6 bases, with 7 bases between. There are 13 residues in the CDR3. The germline gives CDR1 MNHEY, CDR2 SVGEGT.

The chain links TRBV24-1 to TRBJ2-5; 7 bases line up with TRBD2. The CDR3 has 13 residues. Looked up from germline, CDR1 is KGHDR and CDR2 is SFDVKD. J gave up 4 bases and V 3 bases, and 1 base lay outside the gene matches. Here the CDR3 DNA reads TGTGCCACCAGTGATAGGACTAGAGAGACCCAGTACTTC. Protein sequence: CATSDRTRETQYF.

This chain uses TRBV13 with TRBJ2-1; D not certain. Trimming stripped 2 bases from V and 4 bases from J, with 6 bases between. This CDR3 has 13 residues. Germline V gene lookup returns CDR1 PRHDT and CDR2 FYEKMQ (reference sequence). The chain's CDR3 is CASSLTKYNEQFF. DNA of the CDR3: TGTGCCAGCAGCTTAACTAAATACAATGAGCAGTTCTTC.

This chain links TRBV29-1 with TRBJ2-4, with TRBD2 as a possible D gene (6 bases). V was trimmed by 7 bases and J by 3 bases, leaving 13 bases between them. The germline CDR1 and CDR2 sequences are SQVTM and ANQGSEA. The CDR3 consists of 13 residues. The CDR3 nucleotides are TGCAGCGCTATGGACGGGGGCAAAAACATTCAGTACTTC. Translating it yields CSAMDGGKNIQYF. The whole variable domain, filled in from reference TRBV29-1 and TRBJ2-4, reads SAVISQKPSRDICQRGTSLTIQCQVDSQVTMMFWYRQQPGQSLTLIATANQGSEATYESGFVIDKFPISRPNLTFSTLTVSNMSPEDSSIYLCSAMDGGKNIQYFGAGTRLSVL.

The chain joins TRBV11-1 to TRBJ2-2; D gene uncertain. V was pared by 4 bases and J by 5 bases, with 14 bases between. The V gene's germline CDR1 is SGHAT and CDR2 FQDESV (reference sequence). The CDR3 runs 15 residues. This CDR3 reads CASSSYSARTGELFF. The DNA of the CDR3 is TGTGCCAGCAGCTCCTATAGTGCGCGGACCGGGGAGCTGTTTTTT.

V and J are TRBV2 and TRBJ1-5; D is undetermined. Germline-derived CDR1 and CDR2 are SNHLY and FYNNEI. The CDR3 contains 13 residues. Trimming shortened V by 6 bases and J by 7 bases, and 13 bases separated the two germline ends. The CDR3 loop reads CASRRFKEQPQHF. CDR3 in DNA: TGTGCCAGCAGACGGTTTAAAGAACAGCCCCAGCATTTT.

The rearrangement uses TRBV4-1 and TRBJ1-2, with 8 bases lining up with TRBD1. The V gene end was trimmed by 2 bases and the J gene end by 2 bases; junction bases not matched to a gene: 7. CDR3 length: 16 residues. Germline V gives CDR1 MGHRA, CDR2 YSYEKL. The chain's CDR3 is CASSQRQGRRNYGYTF. DNA of the CDR3: TGCGCCAGCAGCCAACGACAGGGGAGGAGGAACTATGGCTACACCTTC.

The chain recombines TRBV6-2 or TRBV6-3 with TRBJ2-1; 12 nucleotides align to TRBD2. The ends lost 4 bases at V and 4 bases at J; junction bases unmatched: 8. Germline V gene lookup returns CDR1 MNHEY and CDR2 SVGEGT. The CDR3 consists of 17 residues. CDR3 DNA sequence: TGTGCCAGCAGTTCCCCCTCGACTAGCGGGAGATACAATGAGCAGTTCTTC. Translation gives CASSSPSTSGRYNEQFF.

V usage is TRBV7-2 and J usage is TRBJ1-3, with D maybe TRBD1 (5 bases). The CDR3 spans 15 residues. The germline V gene encodes CDR1 SGHTA and CDR2 FQGNSA. V lost 1 base to trimming and J lost 0 bases, with 7 bases between them. CDR3 sequence (DNA): TGTGCCAGCAGCTTAGACAGGCCCTCTGGAAACACCATATATTTT. It translates to CASSLDRPSGNTIYF.

The sample holds one count of this clone. The V call is TRBV28, the J call TRBJ1-2, with TRBD1 matching over 7 bases. The germline gives CDR1 MDHEN, CDR2 SYDVKM. V shed 5 bases and J 0 bases; nucleotides not matched to a gene: 6. The length of the CDR3 is 15 residues. CDR3: CASSPVDRTNYGYTF. CDR3 bases: TGTGCCAGCAGTCCTGTGGACAGGACTAACTATGGCTACACCTTC.

The V and J genes are TRBV7-9 and TRBJ1-2; 9 bases fit TRBD1. In germline, CDR1 is SEHNR, CDR2 FQNEAQ (reference sequence). V gave up 5 bases and J gave up 6 bases; unmatched junction bases: 10. The CDR3 is 15 amino acids. The CDR3 loop reads CASSPRTGDDHGYTF. CDR3 DNA sequence: TGTGCCAGCAGCCCCCGGACAGGGGATGATCATGGCTACACCTTC. Looking up the rest from reference TRBV7-9 and TRBJ1-2 gives the full variable domain: DTGVSQNPRHKITKRGQNVTFRCDPISEHNRLYWYRQTLGQGPEFLTYFQNEAQLEKSRLLSDRFSAERPKGSFSTLEIQRTEQGDSAMYLCASSPRTGDDHGYTFGSGTRLTVV.

The J gene is TRBJ2-3, the V gene TRBV29-1, with a tentative D call TRBD2 (5 bases). Germline CDR1 reads SQVTM; CDR2 reads ANQGSEA. The CDR3 contains 13 residues. V lost 7 bases to trimming and J lost 5 bases, with 16 bases between them. CDR3 nucleotides: TGCAGCGCCTCCGGGATTCGCGGAGATACGCAGTATTTT. Its protein is CSASGIRGDTQYF.

The V call is TRBV7-9, the J call TRBJ1-5; weak D call: TRBD1 (5 bases). V was shortened by 5 bases and J by 5 bases, with 13 bases between the two germline ends. This CDR3 spans 14 amino acids. Germline CDR1 SEHNR, CDR2 FQNEAQ (reference sequence). This CDR3 reads CASSARGVDQPQHF. CDR3 in DNA: TGTGCCAGCAGCGCCCGGGGGGTTGATCAGCCCCAGCATTTT.

This clone has a handful of counts. The DNA for the CDR3 is TGTGCCAGCAGTTACCATGGACTAGCGGGAGCTAATGAGCAGTTCTTC. Translation: CASSYHGLAGANEQFF. The gene calls are TRBV6-2 or TRBV6-3 and TRBJ2-1, with 13 nucleotides matching TRBD2. The CDR3 contains 16 residues. V lost 2 bases, J lost 7 bases, and 5 bases stayed unmatched. CDR1 is MNHEY and CDR2 is SVGEGT in the germline V gene.

The chain carries TRBV6-5 and TRBJ1-4; the D is unclear. Germline lookup yields CDR1 MNHEY and CDR2 SVGAGI. The CDR3 extends over 14 amino acids. With 7 bases removed from V and 1 base from J, the gap between germline ends came to 10 bases. In DNA form, the CDR3 reads TGTGCCAGCAAGAGGTTTGGAACTAATGAAAAACTGTTTTTT. Encoded protein: CASKRFGTNEKLFF.

V gene TRBV6-6 combines with J gene TRBJ1-2; perhaps TRBD1 as D (5 bases). Trimming shortened V by 6 bases and J by 4 bases, and 15 bases separated the two germline ends. The V gene's germline CDR1 is MNHNY and CDR2 SVGAGI (reference sequence). The CDR3 covers 14 residues. CDR3 sequence (DNA): TGTGCCAGCAGCCATCTAGCGGGGCTCTATGGCTACACCTTC. It yields the protein CASSHLAGLYGYTF.

J is TRBJ1-3 and V is TRBV27; tentative D call: TRBD1 (6 bases). The germline CDR1 and CDR2 sequences are MNHEY and SMNVEV (reference sequence). The length of the CDR3 is 16 residues. Trimming removed 5 bases at V and 0 bases at J, with 14 bases between. The CDR3 nucleotides read TGTGCCAGCAGTCTGACAGGACCACTCTCTGGAAACACCATATATTTT. This sequence encodes CASSLTGPLSGNTIYF.

The V gene is TRBV25-1, the J gene TRBJ2-5; TRBD1 aligns across 7 bases. CDR3 size: 14 residues. The J segment lost 2 bases and the V segment lost 4 bases, leaving 4 bases of the junction unmatched. Germline loops: CDR1 MGHDK, CDR2 SYGVNS. CDR3 sequence (DNA): TGTGCCAGCAGTGTGGGACAGTTACAAGAGACCCAGTACTTC. Translated, it gives CASSVGQLQETQYF.

This chain connects TRBV11-3 to TRBJ2-6; tentatively, D is TRBD2 (5 bases). This CDR3 spans 17 amino acids. V was trimmed by 5 bases and J by 2 bases, leaving 16 bases between them. The germline V gene encodes CDR1 SGHNT and CDR2 YENEEA. CDR3 nucleotides: TGTGCCAGCAGCCAGGTTCGGGGAATCGCTGGGGCCAACGTCCTGACTTTC. Its protein product is CASSQVRGIAGANVLTF.

The chain employs TRBV10-3 and TRBJ2-1; D may be TRBD2 (5 bases). The V gene lost 4 bases and the J gene lost 10 bases, with 8 bases spanning the gap. This CDR3 is built from 11 residues. CDR1 is ENHRY, CDR2 SYGVKD, per germline. The CDR3 DNA follows: TGTGCCATCAGTGCCGGAGGAGAGCAGTTCTTC. Translated: CAISAGGEQFF.

V and J are TRBV9 and TRBJ1-2, with 7 bases that match TRBD1. The CDR3 is made up of 14 amino acids. Per germline, CDR1 SGDLS and CDR2 YYNGEE. J lost 4 bases, V lost 0 bases, and 3 bases had no gene match. This CDR3 reads CASSVGQGGYGYTF. The CDR3 nucleotides are TGTGCCAGCAGCGTAGGACAGGGAGGCTATGGCTACACCTTC.

The CDR3 DNA is TGTGCCAGCAGGTCTTCGGGGAGGGCGACGTATGGCTACACCTTC. It encodes CASRSSGRATYGYTF. V usage is TRBV28 and J usage is TRBJ1-2; unclear D gene. The CDR3 covers 15 residues. Trimming removed 6 bases at V and 5 bases at J, with 19 bases between. Germline CDR1 and CDR2: MDHEN and SYDVKM.

The chain couples TRBV12-3 or TRBV12-4 to TRBJ2-5; D is unresolved. The CDR3 is 11 amino acids. V gave up 5 bases and J gave up 8 bases, with 9 bases separating them. The CDR3 nucleotides read TGTGCCAGCAGTCTCGACACTACCCAGTACTTC. It is translated as CASSLDTTQYF.

The chain links TRBV5-8 to TRBJ2-3; D may be TRBD1 (6 bases). Germline V lookup: CDR1 SGHTS, CDR2 YDEGEE. This CDR3 contains 16 residues. The V and J ends lost 4 bases and 3 bases respectively, with 18 bases between them. CDR3 DNA: TGTGCCAGCAGCCCCGACGGGGCAGGGGCAACAGATACGCAGTATTTT. Its protein is CASSPDGAGATDTQYF.